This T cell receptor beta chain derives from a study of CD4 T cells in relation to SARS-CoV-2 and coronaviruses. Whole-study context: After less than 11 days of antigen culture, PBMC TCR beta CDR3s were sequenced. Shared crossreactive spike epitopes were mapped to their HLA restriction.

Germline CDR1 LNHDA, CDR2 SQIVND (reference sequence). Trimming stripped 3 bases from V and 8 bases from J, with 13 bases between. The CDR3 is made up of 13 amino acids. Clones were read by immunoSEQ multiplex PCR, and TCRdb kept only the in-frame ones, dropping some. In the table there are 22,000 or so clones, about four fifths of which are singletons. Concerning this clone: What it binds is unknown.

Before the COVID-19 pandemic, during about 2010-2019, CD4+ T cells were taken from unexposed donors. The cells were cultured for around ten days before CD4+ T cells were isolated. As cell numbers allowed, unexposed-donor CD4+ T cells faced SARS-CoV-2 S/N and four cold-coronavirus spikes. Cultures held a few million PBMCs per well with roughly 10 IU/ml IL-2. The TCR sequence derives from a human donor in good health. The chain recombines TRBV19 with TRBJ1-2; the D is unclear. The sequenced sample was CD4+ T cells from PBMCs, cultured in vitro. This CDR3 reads CASSMNRVGGYTF. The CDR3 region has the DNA TGTGCCAGTAGTATGAATAGGGTAGGCGGCTACACCTTC.